This TCR beta chain was sequenced for a study of chemoradiotherapy in HPV16-positive cancers (dated by TCRdb to 2021 to 2024). Concerning the study at large: Candidate HPV-specific T-cell clones and common TCR motifs were defined through functional T-cell assays on cells from a couple of HPV16-positive patients. The study set out to ask whether T-cell immunity against the HPV oncoproteins E6 and E7 changes over the course of chemoradiotherapy and whether that immunity affects survival. The candidate HPV-specific TCRs and motifs were subsequently tracked in TCR repertoires obtained from roughly 90 patients with HPV-related cancers. What the work shows at the level of the full study, not this receptor alone: In HPV16-positive patients, expansion of HPV-responsive T cells during chemoradiotherapy was associated with improved recurrence-free survival. Expansion of candidate HPV-specific clones and E7-related TCR motifs was observed in the tumor microenvironment during treatment, whereas no such expansion was observed for non-HPV-specific T cells. The functional definition of HPV-specific T cells was derived from only a couple of HPV16-positive patients, and the survival association was reported for HPV16-positive patients.

Repertoires were sampled repeatedly over the course of chemoradiotherapy so that clonal expansion in the tumor microenvironment could be followed. V was cut back by 0 bases and J by 3 bases, leaving a gap of 6 bases between them. Per the germline V gene, SGHRS is the CDR1 and YFSETQ is the CDR2. From its cysteine to its phenylalanine, the CDR3 spans 14 amino acids. Just the 42-base CDR3 DNA is kept, in frame starting at base 1. The protocol used for the library was the immunoSEQ multiplex PCR assay. TCRdb took over this immuneACCESS table, retaining in-frame rearrangements with V and J assigned. Such tables are incomplete; in checked studies, under half of the missing clones stem from an unresolved V gene, and the remainder is unexplained. The sample table shows fewer than 15,000 clones, and roughly 78% are seen once. The ten largest clones take up roughly 8.3% of the sample. For this clone: This clone's antigen is unknown. Base qualities are missing; no much larger clone stands one base away.

This TCR was sampled from a human donor with HPV-associated anogenital cancer. The material was obtained from a patient who underwent chemoradiotherapy. The rearranged segments are TRBV5-1 and TRBJ2-2; the D gene cannot be named for sure. Here is the DNA: TGCGCCAGCAGCTTGGCTGGTCACACCGGGGAGCTGTTTTTT. Its translation reads: CASSLAGHTGELFF.